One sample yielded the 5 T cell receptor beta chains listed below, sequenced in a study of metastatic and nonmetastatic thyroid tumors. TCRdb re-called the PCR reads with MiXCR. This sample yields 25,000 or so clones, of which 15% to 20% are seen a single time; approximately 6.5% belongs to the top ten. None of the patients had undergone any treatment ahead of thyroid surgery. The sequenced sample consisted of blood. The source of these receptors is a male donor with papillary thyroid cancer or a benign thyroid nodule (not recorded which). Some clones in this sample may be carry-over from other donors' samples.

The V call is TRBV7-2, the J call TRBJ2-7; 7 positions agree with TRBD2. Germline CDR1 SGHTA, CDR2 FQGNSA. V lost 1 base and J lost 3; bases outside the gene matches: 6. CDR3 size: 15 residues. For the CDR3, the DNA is TGTGCCAGCAGCTTAGGTCAAGCGGGGCTCTACGAGCAGTACTTC. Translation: CASSLGQAGLYEQYF.

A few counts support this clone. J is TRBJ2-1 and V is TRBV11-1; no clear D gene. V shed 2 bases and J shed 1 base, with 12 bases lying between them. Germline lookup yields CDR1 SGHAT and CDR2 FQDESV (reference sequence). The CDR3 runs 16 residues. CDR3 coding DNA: TGTGCCAGCAGCTTATCTGGGTTCGGATCCTACAATGAGCAGTTCTTC. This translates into CASSLSGFGSYNEQFF.

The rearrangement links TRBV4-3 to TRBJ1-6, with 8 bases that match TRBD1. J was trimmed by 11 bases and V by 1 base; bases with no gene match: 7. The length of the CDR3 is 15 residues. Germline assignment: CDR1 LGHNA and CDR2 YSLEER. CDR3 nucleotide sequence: TGCGCCAGCAGCCAAGGAAGACAGGGGTCTCCACCCCTCCACTTT. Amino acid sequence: CASSQGRQGSPPLHF.

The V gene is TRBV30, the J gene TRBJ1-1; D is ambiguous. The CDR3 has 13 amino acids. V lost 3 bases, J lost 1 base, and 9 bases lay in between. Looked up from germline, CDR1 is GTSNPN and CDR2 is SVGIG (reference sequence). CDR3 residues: CAWRGSRNTEAFF. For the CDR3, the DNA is TGTGCCTGGAGGGGAAGTAGGAACACTGAAGCTTTCTTT.

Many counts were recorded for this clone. CDR3: CASLGPSNTGELFF. The DNA for the CDR3 is TGCGCCAGCCTCGGGCCATCGAACACCGGGGAGCTGTTTTTT. The chain combines TRBV5-1 with TRBJ2-2; no clear D gene. With 7 bases removed from V and 0 bases from J, the gap between germline ends came to 10 bases. This CDR3 has 14 amino acids. Germline CDR1 and CDR2: SGHRS and YFSETQ.